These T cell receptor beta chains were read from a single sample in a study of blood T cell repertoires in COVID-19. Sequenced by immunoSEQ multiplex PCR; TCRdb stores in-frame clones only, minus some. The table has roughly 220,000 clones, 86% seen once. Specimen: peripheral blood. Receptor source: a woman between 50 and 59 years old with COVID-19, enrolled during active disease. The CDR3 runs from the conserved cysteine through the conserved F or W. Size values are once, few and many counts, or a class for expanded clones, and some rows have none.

CDR3 protein: CASAPGTLYGYTF; clone size: -; J gene: TRBJ1-2; V gene: TRBV28
CDR3 protein: CASSSLTGGMTEAFF; clone size: once; J gene: TRBJ1-1; V gene: TRBV7-6
CDR3 protein: CASSYSGDTEAFF; clone size: -; J gene: TRBJ1-1; V gene: TRBV5-1
CDR3 protein: CASSSPPHGEVNEKLFF; clone size: -; J gene: TRBJ1-4; V gene: TRBV7-6
CDR3 protein: CASSFGAYSNQPQHF; clone size: -; J gene: TRBJ1-5; V gene: TRBV7-2
CDR3 protein: CASSSGGLGTGELFF; clone size: -; J gene: TRBJ2-2; V gene: TRBV11-2
CDR3 protein: CASSFTPDTQYF; clone size: -; J gene: TRBJ2-3; V gene: TRBV4-1
CDR3 protein: CASITGAHNEQFF; clone size: -; J gene: TRBJ2-1; V gene: TRBV10-2
CDR3 protein: CASSYSRPIGNEQFF; clone size: -; J gene: TRBJ2-1; V gene: TRBV6-2/TRBV6-3
CDR3 protein: CASSPDRGTPQVYGYTF; clone size: -; J gene: TRBJ1-2; V gene: TRBV18
CDR3 protein: CATSDPGQGAGYGYTF; clone size: -; J gene: TRBJ1-2; V gene: TRBV24-1
CDR3 protein: CASSQPGQGAGELFF; clone size: -; J gene: TRBJ2-2; V gene: TRBV11-3
CDR3 protein: CASSRTGDPKNIQYF; clone size: -; J gene: TRBJ2-4; V gene: TRBV21-1
CDR3 protein: CARDSSNQPQHF; clone size: -; J gene: TRBJ1-5; V gene: TRBV5-1
CDR3 protein: CASSQVWQGATYEQYF; clone size: -; J gene: TRBJ2-7; V gene: TRBV4-3
CDR3 protein: CASSLGKGVAYNSPLHF; clone size: -; J gene: TRBJ1-6; V gene: TRBV11-2
CDR3 protein: CASSSTTVYNEQFF; clone size: -; J gene: TRBJ2-1; V gene: TRBV5-5
CDR3 protein: CASSSSQGTF; clone size: -; J gene: TRBJ1-2; V gene: TRBV5-8
CDR3 protein: CATSEGDEQYF; clone size: -; J gene: TRBJ2-7; V gene: TRBV24-1
CDR3 protein: CASSERENTEAFF; clone size: -; J gene: TRBJ1-1; V gene: TRBV6-4
CDR3 protein: CATSAVHYRDRVSSEQFF; clone size: -; J gene: TRBJ2-1; V gene: TRBV24-1
CDR3 protein: CATDPGTGGNEAFF; clone size: -; J gene: TRBJ1-1; V gene: TRBV19
CDR3 protein: CASSLSGGSYEQYF; clone size: -; J gene: TRBJ2-7; V gene: TRBV5-1
CDR3 protein: CASSLTGGNTEAFF; clone size: -; J gene: TRBJ1-1; V gene: TRBV7-8
CDR3 protein: CASSPTDSVQPQHF; clone size: -; J gene: TRBJ1-5; V gene: TRBV6-2/TRBV6-3